This T cell receptor (beta chain) was profiled in a study of blood T cell repertoires in COVID-19. About the study: Sources were T cells, B-cell-depleted T cells, or PBMCs; the material itself was cDNA or gDNA.

Original processing methods: Amplifying reference gene primers gave estimates of nucleated cell counts. Assay: immunoSEQ multiplex PCR; the TCRdb copy retains only in-frame clones and omits some. Clonal size and the V and J genes are those of that table, whereas D and trimming came from the DNA. The table has tens of thousands of clones, 88% seen once. Trimming stripped 4 bases from V and 5 bases from J, with 15 bases between. CDR1 SGHVS and CDR2 FNYEAQ come from the germline V gene. CDR3 size: 14 residues. The TCR originated in a woman aged 80 or over with acute or convalescent COVID-19. The specimen sequenced was peripheral blood. This chain links TRBV7-6 with TRBJ2-7, with D possibly matching TRBD2 (7 bases). Here the CDR3 reads CASSSGGPSNEQYF. The CDR3 nucleotides are TGTGCCAGCAGCTCGGGGGGCCCCTCAAACGAGCAGTACTTC.